The 16 T cell receptor beta chains below were found in one sample sequenced in a study of shared clonotypes between healthy human individuals. Clones were read by immunoSEQ multiplex PCR, and TCRdb kept only the in-frame ones, dropping some. The sample lists 1.5 million to 2.5 million clones; over 85% were seen once. Naive CD8 populations comprised CD45RO-negative cells positively selected for CCR7, excluding terminally differentiated effector memory CD45RA+ cells. Sequencing used naive CD8+ T cells sorted from blood. The receptors shown here come from a man younger than 35 in good health.

As for this clone: Other DNA sequences within the sample encode an identical CDR3. The V and J genes are TRBV29-1 and TRBJ1-1; D unresolved. Per the germline V gene, CDR1 is SQVTM and CDR2 is ANQGSEA. Trimming took off 2 bases at V and 6 bases at J, with 7 bases between the two ends. CDR3 length equals 11 residues. Written as DNA, the CDR3 is TGCAGCGTTGAAAAGGAGGCTGAAGCTTTCTTT. Residues: CSVEKEAEAFF.

This clone has a single count. V usage is TRBV7-9 and J usage is TRBJ1-2; 8 nucleotides line up with TRBD1. Germline CDR1 reads SEHNR; CDR2 reads FQNEAQ (reference sequence). V gave up 4 bases and J gave up 5 bases; unmatched junction bases: 6. The CDR3 totals 14 residues. CDR3 sequence reads: CASSSTGEWYGYTF. For the CDR3, the DNA is TGTGCCAGCAGCTCGACAGGGGAATGGTATGGCTACACCTTC.

This sequence joins TRBV30 and TRBJ2-3; the D gene is possibly TRBD1 (6 bases). This CDR3 is built from 15 residues. CDR1 is GTSNPN, CDR2 SVGIG, per germline (reference sequence). With 3 bases removed from V and 2 bases from J, the gap between germline ends came to 15 bases. Here the CDR3 DNA reads TGTGCCTGGAGCTTGGGGGCTGTAGTCACAGATACGCAGTATTTT. Amino acid sequence: CAWSLGAVVTDTQYF.

The V and J genes are TRBV9 and TRBJ2-7; unclear D gene. This CDR3 contains 14 residues. With 4 bases removed from V and 3 bases from J, the gap between germline ends came to 14 bases. Germline CDR1 SGDLS, CDR2 YYNGEE. The CDR3 coding sequence is TGTGCCAGCAGCCCCTGGGGTGAGGACTACGAGCAGTACTTC. This sequence encodes CASSPWGEDYEQYF.

V is TRBV7-8 and J is TRBJ2-1; 9 nucleotides match TRBD2. Germline loops: CDR1 SGHVS, CDR2 FQNEAQ. This CDR3 comprises 14 residues. Trimming at V came to 2 bases and at J to 7 bases, leaving 3 bases not matched to a gene. The CDR3 spells CASSLTSGLNEQFF. The CDR3 DNA is TGTGCCAGCAGCTTAACTAGCGGGCTTAATGAGCAGTTCTTC.

A single count supports this clone. The V call is TRBV30, the J call TRBJ1-2, with D unclear. There are 15 residues in the CDR3. Per germline, CDR1 GTSNPN and CDR2 SVGIG (reference sequence). The ends were cut back, 0 bases at V and 5 bases at J, with 16 bases in the middle. For the CDR3, the DNA is TGTGCCTGGAGTGTGCCATCGATGGGGAATTATGGCTACACCTTC. Its protein is CAWSVPSMGNYGYTF.

This sequence joins TRBV7-6 and TRBJ2-7; 10 bases match TRBD2. The trim removed 5 bases at V and 5 bases at J, leaving 15 bases unmatched. This CDR3 is built from 17 residues. Germline V gene data show CDR1 as SGHVS and CDR2 as FNYEAQ. DNA for the CDR3: TGTGCCAGCAGCCCAACCTCTCTAGCGGGAGTCCCCCACGAGCAGTACTTC. It is translated as CASSPTSLAGVPHEQYF.

The rearrangement joins TRBV4-1 to TRBJ2-7; a weak D match, TRBD1 (5 bases). CDR3 length: 15 residues. CDR1 and CDR2 (germline): MGHRA, YSYEKL. V lost 3 bases, J lost 2 bases, and 14 bases lay in between. CDR3 nucleotide sequence: TGCGCCAGCAGCCAGGAGAGCAGGGTCCCCTACGAGCAGTACTTC. It encodes CASSQESRVPYEQYF.

The V gene is TRBV28, the J gene TRBJ1-2; D is undetermined. The length of the CDR3 is 13 residues. The germline V gene has CDR1 MDHEN and CDR2 SYDVKM. V gave up 3 bases and J gave up 2 bases, with 7 bases separating them. This CDR3 reads CASSFGPNYGYTF. CDR3 nucleotides: TGTGCCAGCAGTTTCGGGCCAAACTATGGCTACACCTTC.

The chain uses TRBV4-3 and TRBJ2-7, with D perhaps matching TRBD2 (6 bases). V was trimmed by 1 base and J by 4 bases, leaving 11 bases between them. The CDR3 totals 14 residues. The V gene's germline CDR1 is LGHNA and CDR2 YSLEER. CDR3 region: CASSQGRDGYEQYF. The CDR3 DNA follows: TGCGCCAGCAGCCAAGGGCGGGATGGGTACGAGCAGTACTTC.

This clone was detected only once. The chain links TRBV6-1 to TRBJ2-1, with TRBD1 matching 11 bases. With 6 bases clipped from V and 6 bases from J, the junction kept 1 base outside the gene matches. Germline-derived CDR1 and CDR2 are MNHNS and SASEGT. The CDR3 has 13 amino acids. CDR3 sequence reads: CASRGTGGNEQFF. As DNA, the CDR3 is TGTGCCAGCAGGGGGACAGGGGGCAATGAGCAGTTCTTC.

The chain is built from TRBV19 and TRBJ2-7; 7 nucleotides line up with TRBD1. The ends lost 7 bases at V and 0 bases at J; junction bases unmatched: 6. CDR3 length: 14 amino acids. CDR1 and CDR2 from the germline V gene are LNHDA and SQIVND (reference sequence). CDR3 region: CASTPGTASYEQYF. DNA for the CDR3: TGTGCCAGTACCCCCGGGACAGCCTCCTACGAGCAGTACTTC.

The chain couples TRBV7-2 to TRBJ2-1, with D hard to call. The CDR3 is 13 residues long. CDR1 and CDR2 (germline): SGHTA, FQGNSA. V was trimmed by 1 base and J by 7 bases, leaving 8 bases between them. CDR3 bases: TGTGCCAGCAGCTTAGTGCGAAGTAATGAGCAGTTCTTC. Translated, it gives CASSLVRSNEQFF.

The V call is TRBV5-6, the J call TRBJ1-5; D uncertain. CDR1 SGHDT and CDR2 YYEEEE come from the germline V gene. The CDR3 sequence is 14 residues long. The germline V and J ends were trimmed by 2 bases and 3 bases, with 9 bases remaining between them. The CDR3 sequence is CASSFQFDNQPQHF. The CDR3 coding sequence is TGTGCCAGCAGCTTTCAGTTCGACAATCAGCCCCAGCATTTT.

The gene calls are TRBV6-5 and TRBJ2-7, with TRBD2 matching 8 bases. Germline trimming cut 0 bases from V and 4 bases from J; bases unmatched to any gene: 8. The V gene's germline CDR1 is MNHEY and CDR2 SVGAGI. The CDR3 runs to 16 residues. The chain's CDR3 is CASSYSDGGASYEQYF. As DNA, the CDR3 is TGTGCCAGCAGTTACTCGGACGGGGGGGCCTCTTACGAGCAGTACTTC.

Of note for this clone: No DNA is shown, since the ends of the CDR3 on it are uncertain; the CDR3 is the one TCRdb lists. This chain connects TRBV6-6 to TRBJ2-7. The CDR3 region is 14 residues in length, termini included. Germline V gives CDR1 MNHNY, CDR2 SVGAGI (reference sequence). CDR3 in amino acids: CASSDMEQYFGRSF.